This TCR beta chain derives from a study of human T cells and chemical hapten exposure. Regarding the study as a whole: With DPC sensitization, TCRs exceeding 1 in 1000 frequency showed no change.

This clonotype was seen a handful of times. Antigen: not known. Time point defined: pre-sensitization, week 0. Noted treatment: therapeutic diphenylcyclopropenone sensitization with weekly scalp DPC. Staff drew blood before applying each patch test. One entry per CDR3 protein results from TCRdb running MiXCR on the RACE reads. The sample contains 190,000 or so distinct CDR3 sequences, about 31% of which appear only once. The receptor was isolated from a woman aged 25-40 years with alopecia areata. Some clones in this sample may be carry-over from other donors' samples. Material: whole blood, obtained in connection with sensitization to the hapten diphenylcyclopropenone (DPC).

As DNA, the CDR3 is TGCAGCGTTGGGACAGGGTTGCACACTGAAGCTTTCTTT. Translating gives CSVGTGLHTEAFF. The genes are TRBV29-1 and TRBJ1-1; 8 bases line up with TRBD1. The CDR3 covers 13 residues. The germline V gene encodes CDR1 SQVTM and CDR2 ANQGSEA. Losses at the gene ends were 4 bases for V and 3 bases for J; bases not matched to a gene: 4.